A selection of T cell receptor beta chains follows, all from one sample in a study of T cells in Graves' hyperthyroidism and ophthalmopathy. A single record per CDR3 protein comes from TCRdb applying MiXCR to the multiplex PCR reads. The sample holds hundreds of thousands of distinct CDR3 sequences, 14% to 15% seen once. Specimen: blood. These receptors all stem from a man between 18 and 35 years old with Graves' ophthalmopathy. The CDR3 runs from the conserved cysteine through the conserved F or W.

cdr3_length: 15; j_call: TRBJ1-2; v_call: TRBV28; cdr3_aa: CASSGGQHPNYGYTF
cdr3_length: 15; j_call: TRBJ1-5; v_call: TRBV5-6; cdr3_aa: CASSNSRLINQPQHF
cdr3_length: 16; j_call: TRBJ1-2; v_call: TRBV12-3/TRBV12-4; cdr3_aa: CASSWAGTGKNYGYTF
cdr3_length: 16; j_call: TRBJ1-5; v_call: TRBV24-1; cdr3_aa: CATSDWTQTNNQPQHF
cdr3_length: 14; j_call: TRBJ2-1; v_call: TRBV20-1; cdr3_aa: CSAREDRYYNEQFF
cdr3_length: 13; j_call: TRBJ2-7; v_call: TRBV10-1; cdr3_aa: CANGGLDLYEQYF
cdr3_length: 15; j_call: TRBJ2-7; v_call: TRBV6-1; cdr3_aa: CASSEARRNTYEQYF
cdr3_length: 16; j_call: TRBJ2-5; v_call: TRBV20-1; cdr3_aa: CSAREPQAGYQETQYF
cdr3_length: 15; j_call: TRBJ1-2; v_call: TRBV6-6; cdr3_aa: CASSYSLTVSYGYTF
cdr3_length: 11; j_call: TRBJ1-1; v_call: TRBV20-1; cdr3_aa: CSPYGGTEAFF
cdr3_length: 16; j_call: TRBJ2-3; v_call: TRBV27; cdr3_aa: CASSLGLAGTRDTQYF
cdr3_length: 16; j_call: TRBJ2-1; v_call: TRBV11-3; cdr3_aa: CASSLGRTGAYNEQFF
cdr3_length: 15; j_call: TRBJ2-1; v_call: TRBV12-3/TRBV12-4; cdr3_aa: CASTRSPADYNEQFF
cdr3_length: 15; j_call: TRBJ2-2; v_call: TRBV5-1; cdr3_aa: CASSRGQGYTGELFF
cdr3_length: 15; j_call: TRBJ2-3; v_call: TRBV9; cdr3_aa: CASSTLAGGLDTQYF
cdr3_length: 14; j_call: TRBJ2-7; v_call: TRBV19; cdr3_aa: CASSRTGTNYEQYF
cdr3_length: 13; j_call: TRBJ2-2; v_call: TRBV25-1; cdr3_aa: CASSRHYTGELFF
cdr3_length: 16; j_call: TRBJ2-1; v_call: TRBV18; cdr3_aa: CASSPPLAGAYNEQFF
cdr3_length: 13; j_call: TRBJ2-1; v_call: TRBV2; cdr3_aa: CARGTTSGGEQFF
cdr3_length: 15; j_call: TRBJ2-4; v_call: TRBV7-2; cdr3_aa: CASSLDSTAKNIQYF
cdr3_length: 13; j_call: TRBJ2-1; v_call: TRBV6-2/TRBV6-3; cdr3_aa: CASNGRALNEQFF
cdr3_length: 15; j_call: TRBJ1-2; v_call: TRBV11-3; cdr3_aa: CASSQGQPLNYGYTF
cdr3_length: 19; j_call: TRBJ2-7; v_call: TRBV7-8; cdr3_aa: CASSLLTGTSGVSSYEQYF
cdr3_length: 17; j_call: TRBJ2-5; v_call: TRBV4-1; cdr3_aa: CASSQAPSGTYQETQYF
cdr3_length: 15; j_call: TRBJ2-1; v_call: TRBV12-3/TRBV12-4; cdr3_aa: CASSLSPSPNNEQFF
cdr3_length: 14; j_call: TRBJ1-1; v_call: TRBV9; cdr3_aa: CASSARMGDTEAFF
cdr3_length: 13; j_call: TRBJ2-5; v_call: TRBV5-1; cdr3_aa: CASSGGTEETQYF
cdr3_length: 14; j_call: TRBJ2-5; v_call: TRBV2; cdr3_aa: CASKTVGERETQYF
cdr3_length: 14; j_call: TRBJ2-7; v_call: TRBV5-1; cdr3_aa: CASSLGPSSYEQYF
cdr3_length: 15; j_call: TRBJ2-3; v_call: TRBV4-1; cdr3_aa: CASSRYSVWTDTQYF
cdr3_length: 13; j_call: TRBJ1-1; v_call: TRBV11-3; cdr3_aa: CASSPAQNTEAFF
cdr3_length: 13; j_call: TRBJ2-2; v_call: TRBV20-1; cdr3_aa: CSARDHHTGELFF
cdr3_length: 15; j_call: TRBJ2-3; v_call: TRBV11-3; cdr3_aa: CASSPGLGTTDTQYF
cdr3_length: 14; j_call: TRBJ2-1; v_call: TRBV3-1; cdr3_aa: CASSHIAAYNEQFF
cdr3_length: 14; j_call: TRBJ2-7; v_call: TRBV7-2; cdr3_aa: CASSLAQAGYEQYF
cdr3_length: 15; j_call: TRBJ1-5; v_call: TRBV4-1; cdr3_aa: CASSQEGPGNQPQHF
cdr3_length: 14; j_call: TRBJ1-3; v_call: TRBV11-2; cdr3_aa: CASRAQGLGNTIYF
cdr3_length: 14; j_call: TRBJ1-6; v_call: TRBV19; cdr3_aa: CATGQPSFNSPLHF
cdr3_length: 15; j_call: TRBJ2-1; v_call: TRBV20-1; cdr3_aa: CSARQISGGEVMKFF
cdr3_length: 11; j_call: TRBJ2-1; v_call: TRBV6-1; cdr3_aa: CASSKYNEQFF
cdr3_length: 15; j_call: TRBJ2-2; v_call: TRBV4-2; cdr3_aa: CASSFGQVHTGELFF
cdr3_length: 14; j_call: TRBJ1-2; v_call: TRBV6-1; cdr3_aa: CASSAGGSNYGYTF
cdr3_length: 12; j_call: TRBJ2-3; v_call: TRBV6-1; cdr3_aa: CASSEDRNTQYF
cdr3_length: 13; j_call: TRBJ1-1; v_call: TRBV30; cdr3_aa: CAWTSYMNTEAFF
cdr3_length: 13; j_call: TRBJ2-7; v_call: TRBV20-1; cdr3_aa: CSASAGVSHEQYF
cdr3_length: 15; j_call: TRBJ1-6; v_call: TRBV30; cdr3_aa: CAWSRDSSYNSPLHF
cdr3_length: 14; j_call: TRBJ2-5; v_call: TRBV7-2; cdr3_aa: CASSPWEGGETQYF
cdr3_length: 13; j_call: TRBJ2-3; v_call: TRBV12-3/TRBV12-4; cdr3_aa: CASRSRITDTQYF
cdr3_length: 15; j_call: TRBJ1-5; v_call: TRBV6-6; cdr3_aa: CASSYSGRNGQPQHF
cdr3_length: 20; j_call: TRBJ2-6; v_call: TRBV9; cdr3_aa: CASSVAPGQPESSGANVLTF
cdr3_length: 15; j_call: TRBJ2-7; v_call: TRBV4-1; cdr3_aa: CASSQEDRGTYEQYF
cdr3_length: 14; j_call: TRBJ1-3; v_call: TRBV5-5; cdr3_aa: CASSLATGRDTIYF
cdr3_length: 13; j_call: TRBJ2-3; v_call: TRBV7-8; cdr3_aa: CASSLEGRDTQYF
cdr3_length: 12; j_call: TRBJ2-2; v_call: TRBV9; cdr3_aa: CASSALWGELFF
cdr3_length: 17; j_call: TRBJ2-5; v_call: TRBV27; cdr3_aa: CASSSISTSGGTVRQYF
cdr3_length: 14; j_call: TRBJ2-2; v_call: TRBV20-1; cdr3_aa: CSAPGQPNTGELFF
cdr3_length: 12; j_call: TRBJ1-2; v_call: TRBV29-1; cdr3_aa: CSGTGQHYGYTF